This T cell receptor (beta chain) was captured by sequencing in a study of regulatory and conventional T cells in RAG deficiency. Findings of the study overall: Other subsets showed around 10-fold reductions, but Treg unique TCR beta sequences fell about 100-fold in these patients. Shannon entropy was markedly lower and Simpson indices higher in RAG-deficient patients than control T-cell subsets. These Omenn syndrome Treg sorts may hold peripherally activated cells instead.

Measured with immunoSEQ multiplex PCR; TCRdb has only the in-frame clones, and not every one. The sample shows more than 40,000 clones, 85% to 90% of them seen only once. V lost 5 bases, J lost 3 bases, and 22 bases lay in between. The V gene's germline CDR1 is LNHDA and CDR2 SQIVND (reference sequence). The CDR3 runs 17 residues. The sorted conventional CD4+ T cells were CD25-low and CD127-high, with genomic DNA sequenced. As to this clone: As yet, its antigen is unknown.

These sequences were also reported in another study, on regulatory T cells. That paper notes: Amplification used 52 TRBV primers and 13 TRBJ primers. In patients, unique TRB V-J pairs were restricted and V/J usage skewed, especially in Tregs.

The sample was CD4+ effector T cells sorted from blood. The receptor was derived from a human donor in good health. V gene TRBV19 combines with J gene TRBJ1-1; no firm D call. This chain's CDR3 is CASSSRPFDVRDTEAFF. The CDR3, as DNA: TGTGCCAGTAGTTCCAGACCATTCGACGTGCGGGACACTGAAGCTTTCTTT.